Each of the 21 T cell receptor gamma chains below was sequenced from the same sample in a study of gamma delta lymphoproliferative disorders and STAT genes. The receptor sequences were amplified from genomic DNA of peripheral blood mononuclear cells. TCRdb re-processed the multiplex PCR reads via CATT. Among over 2,000 gamma-chain clones listed, approximately 10% were seen once. The sequenced material came from blood. These receptors were taken from a human donor in good health.

This clone was detected a few times. The chain is built from TRGV5 and TRGJ1 or TRGJ2. Because TCRdb records no J gene, it was assigned here through a match of the DNA to germline. V was pared by 4 bases and J by 6 bases, with 0 bases of the junction left unmatched. The CDR3 has 10 amino acids. The V gene's germline CDR1 is VINAFY and CDR2 YDVSNSKD. CDR3 region: CATWDYKKLF. The DNA for the CDR3 is TGTGCCACCTGGGATTATAAGAAACTCTTT.

This clone has only a few counts. It is unclear where the CDR3 begins or ends on the DNA, so no DNA is shown, and the CDR3 is as TCRdb lists it. The V gene reported is TRGV11; the J gene is uncalled. TRGV11 is an open reading frame, and its role is uncertain. A total of 17 residues make up the CDR3, ends included. The CDR3 here is CTTVPADTYTTGWFKIF.

By sample share, this clone is medium-sized. V gene TRGV3 combines with J gene TRGJ1 or TRGJ2. The J gene comes from matching the DNA to germline here; TCRdb lacks it. The germline CDR1 and CDR2 sequences are VTNTFY and YDVSTARD (reference sequence). With 0 bases clipped from V and 5 bases from J, the junction kept 1 base outside the gene matches. CDR3 size: 12 residues. DNA for the CDR3: TGTGCCACCTGGGACAGGCATTATAAGAAACTCTTT. Translated, it gives CATWDRHYKKLF.

In its sample, this clone is large. The chain recombines TRGV3 with TRGJ1 or TRGJ2. The J gene was missing in TCRdb and was found by matching the end of the DNA to germline. This CDR3 comprises 15 residues. V shed 0 bases, J shed 0 bases, and the junction held 5 bases outside the gene matches. Per the germline V gene, CDR1 is VTNTFY and CDR2 is YDVSTARD (reference sequence). The CDR3, as DNA: TGTGCCACCTGGGACAGGCCGTTGAATTATTATAAGAAACTCTTT. Translating it yields CATWDRPLNYYKKLF.

This chain connects TRGV2 to TRGJ1 or TRGJ2. The J gene comes from matching the DNA to germline here; TCRdb lacks it. This CDR3 has 12 residues. The germline gives CDR1 EGSNGY, CDR2 YDSYNSKV. Trimming cost V 5 bases and J 4 bases; bases outside gene matches: 5. CDR3 region: CATWGLYYKKLF. Here the CDR3 DNA reads TGTGCCACCTGGGGGTTGTATTATAAGAAACTCTTT.

By its share, this clone is medium-sized. The chain carries TRGV4 and TRGJ1 or TRGJ2. The J gene, missing from TCRdb, was assigned here through DNA to germline matching. The CDR3 spans 12 residues. Germline assignment: CDR1 EGSTGY and CDR2 YDSYTSSV. The trim removed 2 bases at V and 7 bases at J, leaving 5 bases unmatched. The CDR3 coding sequence is TGTGCCACCTGGGATGAGGGGTATAAGAAACTCTTT. It yields the protein CATWDEGYKKLF.

Judged by abundance, this clone is medium-sized (0.01 to 0.1%). The rearrangement links TRGV2 to TRGJP2. TCRdb offers no J gene call, so here the DNA was matched to germline to obtain one. CDR3 length: 12 residues. The V segment lost 0 bases and the J segment 12 bases; nucleotides outside the gene matches: 4. Germline CDR1 EGSNGY, CDR2 YDSYNSKV. The DNA for the CDR3 is TGTGCCACCTGGGACGGGCCTCGGATCAAGACGTTT. Its translation is CATWDGPRIKTF.

In its sample, this clone is medium-sized. This rearrangement joins TRGV2 to TRGJP2. No J gene is reported in TCRdb; it was inferred here by comparing the DNA with germline. This CDR3 has 14 residues. V was pared by 1 base and J by 4 bases, with 3 bases of the junction left unmatched. CDR1 and CDR2 (germline): EGSNGY, YDSYNSKV. The CDR3 DNA sequence: TGTGCCACCTGGGACGGCCATAGTGATTGGATCAAGACGTTT. It specifies CATWDGHSDWIKTF.

By proportion, this clone is medium-sized (0.01 to 0.1%). It is unclear where the CDR3 begins or ends on the DNA, so no DNA is shown, and the CDR3 is as TCRdb lists it. CDR3 residues: CTTVPAALEPNYYKKLF. No J gene was named, though the V gene is TRGV11. TRGV11 is sorted into the ORF group, with uncertain function. The CDR3 has 17 residues if both end residues are counted.

This clone qualifies as medium-sized. V gene TRGV9 combines with J gene TRGJP1. TCRdb offers no J gene call, so here the DNA was matched to germline to obtain one. From germline, CDR1 is GITISATS and CDR2 ISYDGTV (reference sequence). CDR3 size: 15 residues. After removal of 3 bases from V and 0 bases from J, the junction contained 4 bases not matched to a gene. CDR3 residues: CALWEIYTTGWFKIF. The CDR3 nucleotides are TGTGCCTTGTGGGAGATATATACCACTGGTTGGTTCAAGATATTT.

This clone is categorized as medium-sized. This sample also contains other DNA sequences that code for the same CDR3. V is TRGV3 and J is TRGJ1 or TRGJ2. The J gene was missing in TCRdb and was found by matching the end of the DNA to germline. The trim removed 0 bases at V and 3 bases at J, leaving 5 bases unmatched. In germline, CDR1 is VTNTFY, CDR2 YDVSTARD (reference sequence). CDR3 length equals 14 residues. The CDR3 sequence: CATWDRPSYYKKLF. The CDR3 coding sequence is TGTGCCACCTGGGACAGGCCGAGTTATTATAAGAAACTCTTT.

This clone is judged medium-sized. The V gene is TRGV10, the J gene TRGJ1 or TRGJ2. The J gene is absent in TCRdb and was assigned here via DNA matching to germline. TRGV10 is an open reading frame, and its role is uncertain. The CDR3 covers 15 residues. V was pared by 8 bases and J by 1 base, with 12 bases of the junction left unmatched. The DNA of the CDR3 is TGTGCTGCGTGGGATCGGGGGAACAATTATTATAAGAAACTCTTT. Translating gives CAAWDRGNNYYKKLF.

By proportion, this clone is large. J is TRGJP2 and V is TRGV8. The J gene is not listed in TCRdb, so it was assigned here from a DNA match to germline. CDR3 size: 17 residues. Germline V gene lookup returns CDR1 VENAVY and CDR2 YDSYNSRV. V lost 3 bases and J lost 6; bases outside the gene matches: 16. CDR3 sequence (DNA): TGTGCCACCTGGGATGTCCGGCGGCAGCAGGGTGATTGGATCAAGACGTTT. Its translation is CATWDVRRQQGDWIKTF.

This clone qualifies as medium-sized. V gene TRGV4 combines with J gene TRGJ1 or TRGJ2. No J gene was available from TCRdb, and it was assigned here by a germline match of the DNA. This CDR3 region has 15 residues. Trimming removed 0 bases from V and 3 bases from J; junction bases left unmatched: 8. The germline CDR1 and CDR2 sequences are EGSTGY and YDSYTSSV. CDR3 sequence reads: CATWDGHPFYYKKLF. The CDR3 region has the DNA TGTGCCACCTGGGATGGGCATCCCTTTTATTATAAGAAACTCTTT.

This clone is medium-sized in the sample. This sequence joins TRGV2 and TRGJ1 or TRGJ2. Here the J gene came from matching the DNA to germline, since TCRdb omits it. With 0 bases clipped from V and 2 bases from J, the junction kept 7 bases outside the gene matches. Germline values: CDR1 EGSNGY, CDR2 YDSYNSKV. The CDR3 spans 15 residues. Written as DNA, the CDR3 is TGTGCCACCTGGGACGGGCTAATGTATTATTATAAGAAACTCTTT. Translating it yields CATWDGLMYYYKKLF.

V usage is TRGV10 and J usage is TRGJ1 or TRGJ2. In the absence of a J gene in TCRdb, the DNA was matched to germline to assign it here. TRGV10 is noted as an ORF with a role that remains uncertain. V lost 8 bases, J lost 4 bases, and 12 bases stayed unmatched. The CDR3 totals 14 residues. CDR3 amino acids: CAAWDYLWYYKKLF. In DNA form, the CDR3 reads TGTGCTGCGTGGGATTATCTTTGGTATTATAAGAAACTCTTT.

By share, this clone counts as medium-sized. In DNA form, the CDR3 reads TGTGCCACCTGGGACGGGCCGGGTGATTGGATCAAGACGTTT. It codes for CATWDGPGDWIKTF. This chain connects TRGV2 to TRGJP2. The J gene, not given by TCRdb, was assigned here from a germline match of the nucleotide sequence. CDR1 EGSNGY and CDR2 YDSYNSKV come from the germline V gene. This CDR3 region has 14 residues. V lost 0 bases to trimming and J lost 6 bases; unmatched junction nucleotides: 4.

In its sample, this clone is large. The identical CDR3 is also encoded by other nucleotide sequences in the sample. The V call is TRGV9, the J call TRGJP. As TCRdb names no J gene, one was assigned here on the basis of a DNA match to germline. CDR1 and CDR2 (germline): GITISATS, ISYDGTV (reference sequence). CDR3 length: 16 amino acids. The V segment lost 1 base and the J segment 4 bases; nucleotides outside the gene matches: 1. CDR3 in amino acids: CALWEVQELGKKIKVF. The CDR3, as DNA: TGTGCCTTGTGGGAGGTTCAAGAGTTGGGCAAAAAAATCAAGGTATTT.

In its sample, this clone ranks as large. The chain employs TRGV11 and TRGJP2. The J gene was not available in TCRdb and was assigned here by matching the DNA to germline segments. TRGV11 is an open reading frame, and its role is uncertain. Germline trimming cut 2 bases from V and 0 bases from J; bases unmatched to any gene: 3. This CDR3 region has 16 residues. The CDR3 spells CACWIRLYSSDWIKTF. The CDR3 nucleotides are TGTGCCTGCTGGATTAGGCTTTATAGTAGTGATTGGATCAAGACGTTT.

Remarks on this clone: Being one base from a much bigger clone, this may be a read error. Other nucleotide sequences in the sample specify the same CDR3. The chain is built from TRGV10 and TRGJP1. TCRdb gives no J gene; it was assigned here by matching the DNA to germline. TRGV10 belongs to the ORF category, with a function that is uncertain. The CDR3 length is 14 residues. In DNA form, the CDR3 reads TGTGCTGCGTGGGAAAATACCACTGGCTGGTTCAAGATATTT. Its protein is CAAWENTTGWFKIF.

By its share, this clone is medium-sized. The rearrangement uses TRGV2 and TRGJ1 or TRGJ2. Germline matching of the DNA provided the J gene here, since TCRdb leaves it blank. The CDR3 is 13 amino acids. V gave up 0 bases and J gave up 7 bases; unmatched junction bases: 6. Germline V gene sequence: CDR1 EGSNGY, CDR2 YDSYNSKV. CDR3 in DNA: TGTGCCACCTGGGACGGGCCAAAGTATAAGAAACTCTTT. It yields the protein CATWDGPKYKKLF.